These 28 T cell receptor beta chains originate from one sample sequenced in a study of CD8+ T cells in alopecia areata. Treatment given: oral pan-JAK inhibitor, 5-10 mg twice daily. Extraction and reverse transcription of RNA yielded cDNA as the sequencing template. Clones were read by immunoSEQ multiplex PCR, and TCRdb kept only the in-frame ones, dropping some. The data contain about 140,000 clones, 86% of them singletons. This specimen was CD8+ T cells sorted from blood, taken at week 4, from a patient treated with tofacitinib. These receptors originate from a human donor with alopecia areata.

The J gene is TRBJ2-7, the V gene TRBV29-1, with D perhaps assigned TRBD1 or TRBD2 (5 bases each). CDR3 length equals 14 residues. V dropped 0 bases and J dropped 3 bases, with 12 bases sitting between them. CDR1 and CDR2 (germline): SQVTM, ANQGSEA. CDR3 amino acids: CSVEDRGGGYEQYF. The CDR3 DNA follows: TGCAGCGTTGAAGATCGGGGCGGAGGCTACGAGCAGTACTTC.

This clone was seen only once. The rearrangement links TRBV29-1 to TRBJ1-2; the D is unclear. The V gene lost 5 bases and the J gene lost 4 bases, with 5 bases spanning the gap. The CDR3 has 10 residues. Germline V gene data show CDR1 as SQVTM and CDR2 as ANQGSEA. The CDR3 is CSVQVYGYTF. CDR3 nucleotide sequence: TGCAGCGTTCAGGTCTATGGCTACACCTTC.

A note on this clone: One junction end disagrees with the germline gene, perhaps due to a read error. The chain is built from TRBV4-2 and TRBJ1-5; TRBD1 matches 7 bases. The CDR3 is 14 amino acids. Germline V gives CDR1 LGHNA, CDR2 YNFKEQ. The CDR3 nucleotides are TGTGCCAGCGGAGGGGGCGGAAGCAGTCAGCCCCAGCATTTT. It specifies CASGGGGSSQPQHF.

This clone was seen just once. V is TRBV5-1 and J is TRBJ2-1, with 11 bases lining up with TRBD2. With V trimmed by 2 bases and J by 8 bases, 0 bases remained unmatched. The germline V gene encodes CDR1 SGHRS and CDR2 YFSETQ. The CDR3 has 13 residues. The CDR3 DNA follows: TGCGCCAGCAGCTTACTAGCGGGAGATGAGCAGTTCTTC. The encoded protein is CASSLLAGDEQFF.

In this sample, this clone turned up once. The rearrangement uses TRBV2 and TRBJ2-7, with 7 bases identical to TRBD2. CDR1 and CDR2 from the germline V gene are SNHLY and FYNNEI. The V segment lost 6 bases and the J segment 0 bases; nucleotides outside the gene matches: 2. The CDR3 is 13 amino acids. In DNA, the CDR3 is TGTGCCAGCAGAGGCGGGAGCTCCTACGAGCAGTACTTC. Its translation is CASRGGSSYEQYF.

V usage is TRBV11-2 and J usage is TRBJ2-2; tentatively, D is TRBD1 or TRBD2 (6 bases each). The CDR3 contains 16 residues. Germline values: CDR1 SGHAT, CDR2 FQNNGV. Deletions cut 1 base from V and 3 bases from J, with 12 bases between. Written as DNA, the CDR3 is TGTGCCAGCAGCTTAGTATCGGGGGCGGACACCGGGGAGCTGTTTTTT. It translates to CASSLVSGADTGELFF.

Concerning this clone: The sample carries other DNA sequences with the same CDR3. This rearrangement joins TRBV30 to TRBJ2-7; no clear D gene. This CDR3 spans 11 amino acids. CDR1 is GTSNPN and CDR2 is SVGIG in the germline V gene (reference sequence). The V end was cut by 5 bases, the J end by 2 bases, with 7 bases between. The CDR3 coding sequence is TGTGCCTGGGCCGAAGCCTACGAGCAGTACTTC. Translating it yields CAWAEAYEQYF.

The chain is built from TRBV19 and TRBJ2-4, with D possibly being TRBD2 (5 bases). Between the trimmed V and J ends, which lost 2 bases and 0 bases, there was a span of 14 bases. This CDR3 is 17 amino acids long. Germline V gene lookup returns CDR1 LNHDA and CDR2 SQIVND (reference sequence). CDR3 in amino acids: CASSIWEYKLAKNIQYF. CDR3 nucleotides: TGTGCCAGTAGTATATGGGAGTACAAACTAGCCAAAAACATTCAGTACTTC.

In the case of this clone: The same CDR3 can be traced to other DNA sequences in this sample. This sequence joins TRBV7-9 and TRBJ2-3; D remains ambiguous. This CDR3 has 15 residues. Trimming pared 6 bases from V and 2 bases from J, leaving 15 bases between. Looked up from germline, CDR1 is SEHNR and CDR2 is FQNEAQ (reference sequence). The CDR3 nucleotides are TGTGCCAGCAGTCCCCCGGGTAGCACCACAGATACGCAGTATTTT. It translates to CASSPPGSTTDTQYF.

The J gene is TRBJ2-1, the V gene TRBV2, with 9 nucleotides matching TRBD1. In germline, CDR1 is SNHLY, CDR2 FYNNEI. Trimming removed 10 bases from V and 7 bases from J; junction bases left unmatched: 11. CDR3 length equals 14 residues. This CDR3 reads CAINGDRVRNEQFF. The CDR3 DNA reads TGTGCCATCAACGGGGACAGGGTCAGGAATGAGCAGTTCTTC.

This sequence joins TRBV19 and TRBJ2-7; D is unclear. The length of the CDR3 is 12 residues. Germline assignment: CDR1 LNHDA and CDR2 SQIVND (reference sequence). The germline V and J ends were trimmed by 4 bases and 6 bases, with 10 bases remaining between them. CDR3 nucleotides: TGTGCCAGTAGTAACGGAGTATTCGAGCAGTACTTC. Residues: CASSNGVFEQYF.

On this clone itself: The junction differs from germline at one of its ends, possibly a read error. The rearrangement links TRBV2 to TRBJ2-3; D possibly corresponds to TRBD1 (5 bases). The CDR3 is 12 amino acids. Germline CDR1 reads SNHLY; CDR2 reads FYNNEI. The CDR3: CASPGSTGTQYF. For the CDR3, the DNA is TGTGCCAGCCCCGGTAGCACAGGTACGCAGTATTTT. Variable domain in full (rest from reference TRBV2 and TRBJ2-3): EPEVTQTPSHQVTQMGQEVILRCVPISNHLYFYWYRQILGQKVEFLVSFYNNEISEKSEIFDDQFSVERPDGSNFTLKIRSTKLEDSAMYFCASPGSTGTQYFGPGTRLTVL.

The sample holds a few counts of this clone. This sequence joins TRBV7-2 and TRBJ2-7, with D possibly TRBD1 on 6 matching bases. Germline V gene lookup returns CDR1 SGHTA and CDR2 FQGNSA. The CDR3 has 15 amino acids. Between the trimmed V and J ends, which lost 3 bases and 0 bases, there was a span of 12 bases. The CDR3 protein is CASSLRDTFSYEQYF. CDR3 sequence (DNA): TGTGCCAGCAGCTTGAGGGACACCTTCTCCTACGAGCAGTACTTC.

CDR3 nucleotide sequence: TGCAGCGTTGAAAAATGGGGCTCCTACAATGAGCAGTTCTTC. Translation gives CSVEKWGSYNEQFF. The chain has TRBV29-1 and TRBJ2-1; D is unclear. The CDR3 has 14 amino acids. V dropped 2 bases and J dropped 0 bases, with 8 bases sitting between them. Germline V gene sequence: CDR1 SQVTM, CDR2 ANQGSEA.

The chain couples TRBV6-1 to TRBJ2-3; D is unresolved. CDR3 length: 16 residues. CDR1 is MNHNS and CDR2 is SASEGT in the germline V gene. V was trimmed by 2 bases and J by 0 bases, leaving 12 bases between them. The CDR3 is CASSERQASSTDTQYF. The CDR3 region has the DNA TGTGCCAGCAGTGAACGGCAGGCTTCTAGCACAGATACGCAGTATTTT.

CDR3: CASSGPGQGALGSTDTQYF. CDR3 DNA: TGCGCCAGCAGCGGCCCGGGACAGGGGGCCTTAGGTAGCACAGATACGCAGTATTTT. This rearrangement joins TRBV5-1 to TRBJ2-3; 12 nucleotides match TRBD1. Germline V gene lookup returns CDR1 SGHRS and CDR2 YFSETQ. The CDR3 is 19 residues long. V dropped 4 bases and J dropped 0; count of bases not matched to a gene: 12.

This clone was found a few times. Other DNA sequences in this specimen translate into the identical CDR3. The CDR3: CASSGTYEQYF. For the CDR3, the DNA is TGTGCCAGCAGTGGGACCTACGAGCAGTACTTC. The V call is TRBV2, the J call TRBJ2-7; D call uncertain. The CDR3 is 11 amino acids. The V gene lost 4 bases and the J gene lost 2 bases, with 3 bases spanning the gap. The germline CDR1 and CDR2 sequences are SNHLY and FYNNEI.

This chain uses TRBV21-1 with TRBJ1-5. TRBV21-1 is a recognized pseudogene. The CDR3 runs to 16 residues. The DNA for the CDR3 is TGTGCCAGCAGCCCCCCGGGCGGGGACAGCAATCAGCCCCAGCATTTT. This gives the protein CASSPPGGDSNQPQHF.

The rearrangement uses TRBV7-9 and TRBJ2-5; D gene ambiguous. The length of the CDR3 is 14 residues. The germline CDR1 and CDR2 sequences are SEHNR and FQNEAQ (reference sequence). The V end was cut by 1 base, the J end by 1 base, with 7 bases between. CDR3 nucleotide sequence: TGTGCCAGCAGCTTAGTAACAGCCCAAGAGACCCAGTACTTC. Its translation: CASSLVTAQETQYF. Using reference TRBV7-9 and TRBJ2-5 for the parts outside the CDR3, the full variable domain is DTGVSQNPRHKITKRGQNVTFRCDPISEHNRLYWYRQTLGQGPEFLTYFQNEAQLEKSRLLSDRFSAERPKGSFSTLEIQRTEQGDSAMYLCASSLVTAQETQYFGPGTRLLVL.

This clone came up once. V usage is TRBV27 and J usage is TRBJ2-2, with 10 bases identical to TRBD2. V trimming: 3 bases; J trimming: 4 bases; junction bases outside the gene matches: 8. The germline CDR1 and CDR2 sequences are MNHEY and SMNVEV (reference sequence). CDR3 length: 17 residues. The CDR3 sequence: CASSFEREGRVTGELFF. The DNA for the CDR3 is TGTGCCAGCAGTTTTGAGCGGGAGGGCCGGGTCACCGGGGAGCTGTTTTTT.

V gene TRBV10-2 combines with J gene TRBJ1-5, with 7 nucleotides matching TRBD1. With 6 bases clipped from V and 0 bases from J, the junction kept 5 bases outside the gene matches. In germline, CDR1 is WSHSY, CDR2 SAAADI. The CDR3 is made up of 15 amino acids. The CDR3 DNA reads TGCGCCAGCAGACGGGACAGCCTTAGCAATCAGCCCCAGCATTTT. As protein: CASRRDSLSNQPQHF.

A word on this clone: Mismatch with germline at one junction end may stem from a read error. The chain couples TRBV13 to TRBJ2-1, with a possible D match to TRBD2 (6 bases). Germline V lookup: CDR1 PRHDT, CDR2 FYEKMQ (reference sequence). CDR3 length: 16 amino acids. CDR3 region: CASSIGAGSSYNEQFF. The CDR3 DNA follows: TGTGCCAGCAGCATAGGGGCGGGGAGCTCCTACAATGAGCAGTTCTTC.

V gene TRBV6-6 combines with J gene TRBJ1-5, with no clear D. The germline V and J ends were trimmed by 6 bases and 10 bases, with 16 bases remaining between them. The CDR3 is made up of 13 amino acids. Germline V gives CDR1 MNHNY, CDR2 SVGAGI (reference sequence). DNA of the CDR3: TGTGCCAGCAGCCCCGAGGGTTATCGTCCCCAGCATTTT. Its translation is CASSPEGYRPQHF.

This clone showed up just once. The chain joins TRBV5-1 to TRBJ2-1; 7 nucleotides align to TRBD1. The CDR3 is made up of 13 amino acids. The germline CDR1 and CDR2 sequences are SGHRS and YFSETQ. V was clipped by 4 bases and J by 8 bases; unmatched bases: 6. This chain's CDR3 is CASSETGLHEQFF. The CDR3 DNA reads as TGCGCCAGCAGCGAGACAGGGCTTCATGAGCAGTTCTTC.

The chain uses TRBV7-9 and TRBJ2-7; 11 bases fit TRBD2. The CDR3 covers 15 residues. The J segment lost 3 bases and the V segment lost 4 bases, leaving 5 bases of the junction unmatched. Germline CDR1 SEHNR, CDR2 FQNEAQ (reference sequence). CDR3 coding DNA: TGTGCCAGCAGCTCGCCGCTAGCGGGGGGCTACGAGCAGTACTTC. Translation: CASSSPLAGGYEQYF.

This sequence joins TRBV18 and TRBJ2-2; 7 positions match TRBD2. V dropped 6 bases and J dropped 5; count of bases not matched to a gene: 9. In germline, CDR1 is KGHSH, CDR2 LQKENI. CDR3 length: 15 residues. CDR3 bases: TGTGCCAGCTCTCCGAGCGGGGCAGGAACCGGGGAGCTGTTTTTT. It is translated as CASSPSGAGTGELFF.

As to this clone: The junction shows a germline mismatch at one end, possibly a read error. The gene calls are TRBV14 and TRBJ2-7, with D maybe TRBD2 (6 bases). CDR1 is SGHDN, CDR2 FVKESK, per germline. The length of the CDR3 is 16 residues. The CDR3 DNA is TGTGCCAGCAGCCAAGGGGAACTTGGACGGACTAACGAGCAGCACTTC. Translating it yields CASSQGELGRTNEQHF.

In DNA, the CDR3 is TGTGCCAGCAGCGGCCGGACAGAGCGGGGCGAAAAACTGTTTTTT. Translated: CASSGRTERGEKLFF. J is TRBJ1-4 and V is TRBV7-9; maybe TRBD1 (6 bases). Trimming shortened V by 5 bases and J by 8 bases, and 18 bases separated the two germline ends. Germline CDR1 is SEHNR and CDR2 is FQNEAQ (reference sequence). The CDR3 runs to 15 residues.